The rows below give T cell receptor beta chains drawn from one sample of a study of blood T cells in healthy people across ages. TCRdb re-derived calls from the 5' RACE reads in MiXCR, one entry per CDR3 protein. The table has about 620,000 distinct CDR3 sequences, 40% to 65% seen once; the top ten hold roughly 14%. The sample consisted of blood. Every receptor here comes from a woman of 80 years or more in good health. Each CDR3 is given with its conserved first and last residue. Fields, in order: V gene, D gene, clone size, J gene, CDR3 protein, CDR3 DNA. D genes are given only for firm matches. For some rows the clone size is stated as once, few or many, or as a class when expanded; others skip it.

V gene: TRBV4-2
D gene: TRBD2
clone size: .
J gene: TRBJ2-1
CDR3 protein: CASSQNGRADNEQFF
CDR3 DNA: TGTGCCAGCAGCCAAAACGGGAGGGCCGACAATGAGCAGTTCTTC

V gene: TRBV6-5
D gene: .
clone size: few
J gene: TRBJ1-6
CDR3 protein: CASSVVDLSPLHF
CDR3 DNA: TGTGCCAGCAGTGTCGTCGACCTTTCACCCCTCCACTTT

V gene: TRBV4-1
D gene: .
clone size: .
J gene: TRBJ2-7
CDR3 protein: CASSQGAVEYEQYF
CDR3 DNA: TGCGCCAGCAGCCAAGGAGCCGTGGAGTACGAGCAGTACTTC

V gene: TRBV20-1
D gene: .
clone size: many
J gene: TRBJ2-5
CDR3 protein: CSARDLRVQETQYF
CDR3 DNA: TGCAGTGCTAGAGATCTACGGGTCCAAGAGACCCAGTACTTC

V gene: TRBV7-9
D gene: .
clone size: many
J gene: TRBJ2-3
CDR3 protein: CASSSVARVDTQYF
CDR3 DNA: TGTGCCAGCAGCTCCGTGGCTAGGGTTGATACGCAGTATTTT

V gene: TRBV5-1
D gene: TRBD2
clone size: .
J gene: TRBJ2-1
CDR3 protein: CASSAGGHEQFF
CDR3 DNA: TGCGCCAGCAGCGCGGGGGGCCATGAGCAGTTCTTC

V gene: TRBV7-9
D gene: .
clone size: .
J gene: TRBJ1-5
CDR3 protein: CASSSDHQPQHF
CDR3 DNA: TGTGCCAGCAGTTCAGACCATCAGCCCCAGCATTTT

V gene: TRBV12-3/TRBV12-4
D gene: TRBD1
clone size: many
J gene: TRBJ1-1
CDR3 protein: CASSPPGGNTEAFF
CDR3 DNA: TGTGCCAGCAGTCCCCCAGGGGGGAACACTGAAGCTTTCTTT

V gene: TRBV7-6
D gene: TRBD2
clone size: .
J gene: TRBJ2-3
CDR3 protein: CASSLRPSGGADTQYF
CDR3 DNA: TGTGCCAGCAGCTTGAGACCAAGCGGGGGGGCAGATACGCAGTATTTT

V gene: TRBV20-1
D gene: .
clone size: .
J gene: TRBJ2-2
CDR3 protein: CSARDRPGTGGELFF
CDR3 DNA: TGCAGTGCTAGAGATCGTCCGGGAACGGGCGGGGAGCTGTTTTTT

V gene: TRBV7-8
D gene: .
clone size: .
J gene: TRBJ1-5
CDR3 protein: CASSLGLTGSQPQHF
CDR3 DNA: TGTGCCAGCAGCTTAGGGCTGACGGGCAGTCAGCCCCAGCATTTT

V gene: TRBV4-2
D gene: .
clone size: .
J gene: TRBJ1-5
CDR3 protein: CASSQDGAVGQPQHF
CDR3 DNA: TGTGCCAGCAGCCAAGATGGGGCAGTAGGACAGCCCCAGCATTTT

V gene: TRBV13
D gene: .
clone size: few
J gene: TRBJ2-4
CDR3 protein: CASSLGDSGNIQYF
CDR3 DNA: TGTGCCAGCAGCTTAGGTGACTCAGGAAACATTCAGTACTTC

V gene: TRBV12-3/TRBV12-4
D gene: .
clone size: many
J gene: TRBJ1-2
CDR3 protein: CASKAGVGYGYTF
CDR3 DNA: TGTGCCAGCAAGGCAGGGGTCGGCTATGGCTACACCTTC

V gene: TRBV28
D gene: TRBD2
clone size: once
J gene: TRBJ2-7
CDR3 protein: CASSPDRAGGYTYEQYF
CDR3 DNA: TGTGCCAGCAGCCCCGATCGAGCGGGAGGGTATACCTACGAGCAGTACTTC

V gene: TRBV29-1
D gene: .
clone size: few
J gene: TRBJ2-5
CDR3 protein: CSVGPKRRETQYF
CDR3 DNA: TGCAGCGTTGGACCGAAACGCCGGGAGACCCAGTACTTC

V gene: TRBV6-1
D gene: .
clone size: few
J gene: TRBJ2-3
CDR3 protein: CASSEKGYTDTQYF
CDR3 DNA: TGTGCCAGCAGTGAAAAAGGGTACACAGATACGCAGTATTTT

V gene: TRBV20-1
D gene: .
clone size: .
J gene: TRBJ1-1
CDR3 protein: CSARGPSSATEAFF
CDR3 DNA: TGCAGTGCTAGAGGCCCCTCTTCAGCCACTGAAGCTTTCTTT

V gene: TRBV24-1
D gene: TRBD2
clone size: .
J gene: TRBJ2-1
CDR3 protein: CATSAILGGVTSGALAIHEQFF
CDR3 DNA: TGTGCCACCAGTGCGATATTGGGGGGTGTGACTAGCGGGGCCCTAGCAATCCATGAGCAGTTCTTC

V gene: TRBV24-1
D gene: TRBD1
clone size: .
J gene: TRBJ2-1
CDR3 protein: CATSDADRGGDEQFF
CDR3 DNA: TGTGCCACCAGTGATGCGGACAGGGGCGGGGATGAGCAGTTCTTC

V gene: TRBV12-3/TRBV12-4
D gene: .
clone size: many
J gene: TRBJ2-1
CDR3 protein: CASTTTPGSREFF
CDR3 DNA: TGTGCCAGCACTACGACCCCCGGGAGCCGGGAGTTCTTC

V gene: TRBV20-1
D gene: .
clone size: .
J gene: TRBJ1-2
CDR3 protein: CSASPRGAGYTF
CDR3 DNA: TGCAGTGCTTCCCCCCGGGGAGCTGGCTACACCTTC

V gene: TRBV7-2
D gene: TRBD1
clone size: .
J gene: TRBJ2-1
CDR3 protein: CASSQQGALAYNEQFF
CDR3 DNA: TGTGCCAGCAGCCAACAGGGGGCTTTAGCCTACAATGAGCAGTTCTTC

V gene: TRBV20-1
D gene: TRBD2
clone size: once
J gene: TRBJ2-7
CDR3 protein: CSALTSGGDEQYF
CDR3 DNA: TGCAGTGCCTTAACTAGCGGTGGCGATGAGCAGTACTTC

V gene: TRBV7-3
D gene: TRBD2
clone size: many
J gene: TRBJ2-3
CDR3 protein: CASSPSGYSTDTQYF
CDR3 DNA: TGTGCCAGCAGCCCTAGCGGGTATAGCACAGATACGCAGTATTTT

V gene: TRBV12-3/TRBV12-4
D gene: TRBD2
clone size: .
J gene: TRBJ2-5
CDR3 protein: CASSSGRDYFRTQYF
CDR3 DNA: TGTGCCAGCAGTTCGGGACGGGACTACTTTAGGACCCAGTACTTC

V gene: TRBV6-1
D gene: .
clone size: .
J gene: TRBJ2-5
CDR3 protein: CASNGQGNFGETQYF
CDR3 DNA: TGTGCCAGCAATGGGCAGGGGAATTTTGGCGAGACCCAGTACTTC

V gene: TRBV7-2
D gene: .
clone size: .
J gene: TRBJ2-2
CDR3 protein: CASSLGGGSRTGELFF
CDR3 DNA: TGTGCCAGCAGCTTAGGTGGGGGAAGCAGGACCGGGGAGCTGTTTTTT

V gene: TRBV10-2
D gene: .
clone size: few
J gene: TRBJ2-1
CDR3 protein: CASSQLVFEQFF
CDR3 DNA: TGCGCCAGCAGCCAACTAGTTTTTGAGCAGTTCTTC

V gene: TRBV29-1
D gene: .
clone size: .
J gene: TRBJ2-3
CDR3 protein: CSVDDRLSSTDTQYF
CDR3 DNA: TGCAGCGTCGACGACAGACTCTCTAGCACAGATACGCAGTATTTT

V gene: TRBV14
D gene: .
clone size: .
J gene: TRBJ2-7
CDR3 protein: CASSRRGAGEQYF
CDR3 DNA: TGTGCCAGCAGCCGCCGGGGGGCTGGAGAGCAGTACTTC

V gene: TRBV27
D gene: .
clone size: .
J gene: TRBJ2-7
CDR3 protein: CASSLREGRDAYF
CDR3 DNA: TGTGCCAGCAGTTTAAGAGAAGGACGGGATGCGTACTTC

V gene: TRBV29-1
D gene: .
clone size: .
J gene: TRBJ1-1
CDR3 protein: CSVRGGMNTEAFF
CDR3 DNA: TGCAGCGTGAGGGGAGGGATGAACACTGAAGCTTTCTTT

V gene: TRBV5-6
D gene: TRBD1
clone size: .
J gene: TRBJ2-7
CDR3 protein: CASSRPGQVTDGSYEQYF
CDR3 DNA: TGTGCCAGCAGCAGACCGGGACAGGTCACGGACGGCTCCTACGAGCAGTACTTC

V gene: TRBV4-1
D gene: TRBD2
clone size: many
J gene: TRBJ2-1
CDR3 protein: CASSQTFSGSGSYNEQFF
CDR3 DNA: TGCGCCAGCAGCCAGACCTTTAGCGGGAGTGGTTCCTACAATGAGCAGTTCTTC

V gene: TRBV5-1
D gene: .
clone size: many
J gene: TRBJ2-3
CDR3 protein: CASHPQPTSTDTQYF
CDR3 DNA: TGCGCCAGCCATCCCCAACCCACTAGCACAGATACGCAGTATTTT

V gene: TRBV28
D gene: .
clone size: .
J gene: TRBJ2-7
CDR3 protein: CASRTTESSYEQYF
CDR3 DNA: TGTGCCAGCAGGACAACTGAATCCTCCTACGAGCAGTACTTC

V gene: TRBV6-1
D gene: .
clone size: many
J gene: TRBJ2-7
CDR3 protein: CASNPLEASYEQYF
CDR3 DNA: TGTGCCAGCAACCCGCTAGAAGCCTCCTACGAGCAGTACTTC

V gene: TRBV28
D gene: TRBD1
clone size: .
J gene: TRBJ1-2
CDR3 protein: CACYTGELFGGYTF
CDR3 DNA: TGTGCCTGCTACACAGGGGAGCTTTTCGGTGGCTACACCTTC

V gene: TRBV30
D gene: TRBD1
clone size: .
J gene: TRBJ2-7
CDR3 protein: CAWTGGSYEQYF
CDR3 DNA: TGTGCCTGGACAGGGGGCTCCTACGAGCAGTACTTC